The 28 T cell receptor beta chains listed next were all sequenced from one sample in a study of T cell clonality in common variable immunodeficiency. Some clones are missing from TCRdb's copy, which holds only in-frame ones; the method was immunoSEQ multiplex PCR. The sample shows some 60,000 clones, none of them appearing just once. Sequenced: peripheral blood mononuclear cells. These receptors were obtained from a person between 18 and 69 years old in good health.

This clone was counted ten times or more. Sequencing ends 3 residues short of the CDR3 end; the germline J gene provides the rest. The chain has TRBV13 and TRBJ2-7; D is perhaps TRBD2 (6 bases). CDR1 PRHDT and CDR2 FYEKMQ come from the germline V gene (reference sequence). V was clipped by 4 bases and J by 2 bases, with 21 bases between them. This CDR3 region has 17 residues. The CDR3 sequence is CASSSRIAGTAPYEQYF. The CDR3 bases that were read are TGTGCCAGCAGCTCCAGGATTGCGGGAACAGCGCCCTACGAG.

This clone occurred many times. The CDR3 end is not reached by the read, which stops 3 residues before it; the germline J gene fills it in. The gene calls are TRBV30 and TRBJ1-2, with 8 bases aligning to TRBD1. The CDR3 spans 11 residues. CDR1 is GTSNPN, CDR2 SVGIG, per germline (reference sequence). The covered CDR3 bases are TGTGCCTGGGCAGGGGGCTGGGGC. Amino acids: CAWAGGWG. In full, the CDR3 reads CAWAGGWGYTF. Complete variable domain (other parts from reference TRBV30 and TRBJ1-2): SQTIHQWPATLVQPVGSPLSLECTVEGTSNPNLYWYRQAAGRGLQLLFYSVGIGQISSEVPQNLSASRPQDRQFILSSKKLLLSDSGFYLCAWAGGWGYTFGSGTRLTVV.

This clone has a count of ten or more. Read sequence stops 3 residues before the CDR3 end, and the germline J gene provides the missing end. V gene TRBV6-1 combines with J gene TRBJ1-5; D call uncertain. V was pared by 3 bases and J by 9 bases, with 15 bases between. The length of the CDR3 is 14 residues. The germline V gene encodes CDR1 MNHNS and CDR2 SASEGT. CDR3 DNA (partial): TGTGCCAGCAGTGAGGACTACGGGCCCCGGCCC. It translates to CASSEDYGPRP. Given in full, the CDR3 is CASSEDYGPRPQHF.

This clone appeared many times. The CDR3 end is not reached by the read, which stops 3 residues before it; the germline J gene fills it in. This chain joins TRBV28 and TRBJ2-5; 11 bases are a match to TRBD1. CDR3 length: 17 residues. Germline assignment: CDR1 MDHEN and CDR2 SYDVKM. With 4 bases clipped from V and 1 base from J, the junction kept 8 bases outside the gene matches. Partial CDR3 DNA: TGTGCCAGCAGTTCAAGACTGGGGACAGGGGGCCAAGAGACC. It encodes CASSSRLGTGGQET. The entire CDR3 sequence reads CASSSRLGTGGQETQYF. The full variable domain, completed using reference TRBV28 and TRBJ2-5, is DVKVTQSSRYLVKRTGEKVFLECVQDMDHENMFWYRQDPGLGLRLIYFSYDVKMKEKGDIPEGYSVSREKKERFSLILESASTNQTSMYLCASSSRLGTGGQETQYFGPGTRLLVL.

This clone was counted a few times. The read finishes 3 residues shy of the CDR3 end, and the germline J gene is used to complete it. V usage is TRBV19 and J usage is TRBJ2-7, with D tentatively TRBD2 (5 bases). In germline, CDR1 is LNHDA, CDR2 SQIVND (reference sequence). The CDR3 has 13 residues. Trimming took 3 bases from V and 3 from J, leaving 9 bases between them. CDR3 sequence: CASSIQRNYEQYF. The covered CDR3 bases are TGTGCCAGTAGTATTCAGCGGAACTACGAG.

This clone has ten or more counts. The read ends 3 residues early relative to the CDR3; the germline J gene fills the gap. J is TRBJ2-3 and V is TRBV9; 7 nucleotides match TRBD2. The germline V gene encodes CDR1 SGDLS and CDR2 YYNGEE. With 2 bases clipped from V and 2 bases from J, the junction kept 2 bases outside the gene matches. The CDR3 spans 14 residues. The CDR3 loop is CASSVSGTTDTQYF. Partial CDR3 DNA: TGTGCCAGCAGCGTGAGCGGGACCACAGATACG.

This clone was seen ten or more times. The read comes to an end 3 residues before the CDR3 does, leaving the germline J gene to fill in the end. V gene TRBV5-1 combines with J gene TRBJ1-1; 7 positions match TRBD1. The CDR3 spans 15 residues. Unmatched junction bases numbered 8, after V lost 4 bases and J lost 2 bases. Germline loops: CDR1 SGHRS, CDR2 YFSETQ. The CDR3 protein is CASSPTGTANTEAFF. The sequenced part of the CDR3 DNA is TGCGCCAGCAGCCCCACCGGGACAGCCAACACTGAA.

This clone was seen ten or more times. The DNA ends 3 residues before the CDR3 does, and the rest of the CDR3 is filled in from the germline J gene. The chain joins TRBV2 to TRBJ2-7, with 11 bases matching TRBD1. The germline gives CDR1 SNHLY, CDR2 FYNNEI. This CDR3 is 12 amino acids long. Trimming cost V 6 bases and J 5 bases; bases outside gene matches: 0. The CDR3 bases that were read are TGTGCCAGCAGGGACAGGGGGCACGAG. Translation gives CASRDRGHE. In full, the CDR3 is CASRDRGHEQYF.

This clone was observed many times. The CDR3 end lies 3 residues beyond the end of the read and is filled in from the germline J gene. The chain joins TRBV7-8 to TRBJ1-1, with a weak D call TRBD1 (6 bases). The CDR3 length is 15 residues. Deletions cut 1 base from V and 0 bases from J, with 9 bases between. CDR1 SGHVS and CDR2 FQNEAQ come from the germline V gene. CDR3 DNA, as far as it was read: TGTGCCAGCAGCTTAGGGACAGCAATGAACACTGAA. This sequence encodes CASSLGTAMNTE. The CDR3 reads in full as CASSLGTAMNTEAFF.

This clone showed up many times. Read sequence stops 3 residues before the CDR3 end, and the germline J gene provides the missing end. V gene TRBV28 combines with J gene TRBJ1-5; tentative D call: TRBD1 (6 bases). CDR1 is MDHEN, CDR2 SYDVKM, per germline. Trimming cost V 4 bases and J 1 base, with 11 bases left between them. CDR3 length equals 15 residues. CDR3 residues: CASSYRELSNQPQHF. The sequenced part of the CDR3 DNA is TGTGCCAGCAGTTACAGGGAATTGAGCAATCAGCCC.

In its sample, this clone was seen many times. The read finishes 3 residues shy of the CDR3 end, and the germline J gene is used to complete it. V and J are TRBV7-2 and TRBJ2-1; 13 bases match TRBD2. CDR3 length equals 14 residues. Trimming took 6 bases from V and 8 from J; bases not matched to a gene: 4. Looked up from germline, CDR1 is SGHTA and CDR2 is FQGNSA. CDR3 amino acids: CASRKGLAGHEQFF. CDR3 DNA (partial): TGTGCCAGCAGAAAGGGACTAGCGGGACATGAG.

This clone appeared many times. The CDR3 is cut off 3 residues early in the read; its end comes from the germline J gene. The chain couples TRBV12-3 or TRBV12-4 to TRBJ2-1; no definite D call. The ends were cut back, 5 bases at V and 8 bases at J, with 10 bases in the middle. This CDR3 has 12 amino acids. The covered CDR3 bases are TGTGCCAGCAGTGATAGGGTTTATGAG. As protein: CASSDRVYE. From start to end, the CDR3 is CASSDRVYEQFF.

This clone was detected ten times or more. Sequencing ends 3 residues short of the CDR3 end; the germline J gene provides the rest. The chain carries TRBV7-9 and TRBJ2-5; TRBD1 agrees at 7 bases. Germline V CDR1 and CDR2: SEHNR, FQNEAQ (reference sequence). V lost 6 bases, J lost 5 bases, and 12 bases stayed unmatched. The CDR3 is made up of 15 amino acids. This CDR3 is CASRVNTQGMETQYF. The CDR3 DNA, read in part, is TGTGCCAGCAGGGTAAACACACAGGGGATGGAGACC.

This clone was counted at least ten times. The part of the CDR3 DNA that was read is TGTGCCAGCAGCTCCCCGTTTGGCGGGGAGGATACG. Amino acid sequence: CASSSPFGGEDT. The full CDR3 protein is CASSSPFGGEDTQYF. The chain recombines TRBV5-4 with TRBJ2-3; the D gene is possibly TRBD2 (6 bases). The read terminates 3 residues before the CDR3 end, so the remaining end is supplied by the germline J gene. The V and J ends lost 3 bases and 6 bases respectively, with 17 bases between them. Per the germline V gene, CDR1 is SGHNT and CDR2 is YYREEE (reference sequence). The CDR3 totals 15 residues.

There are many counts of this clone. Read sequence stops 3 residues before the CDR3 end, and the germline J gene provides the missing end. This chain connects TRBV19 to TRBJ2-5, with D tentatively TRBD1 (6 bases). Germline V gene data show CDR1 as LNHDA and CDR2 as SQIVND (reference sequence). V was shortened by 6 bases and J by 6 bases, with 14 bases between the two germline ends. CDR3 length: 13 amino acids. CDR3 region: CASSPQGMKTQYF. Partial CDR3 DNA: TGTGCCAGTAGCCCGCAGGGGATGAAGACC.

Notes on this clone: The sequence runs out 3 residues before the end of the CDR3; the remainder is reconstructed from the germline J gene. The V and J genes are TRBV11-2 and TRBJ2-3; D call uncertain. CDR3 length: 15 residues. The ends were cut back, 1 base at V and 0 bases at J, with 8 bases in the middle. Germline CDR1 and CDR2: SGHAT and FQNNGV. CDR3 sequence: CASSLVAGSTDTQYF. The CDR3 bases that were read are TGTGCCAGCAGCTTAGTCGCCGGGAGCACAGATACG.

This clone was seen a handful of times. The CDR3 end falls 3 residues outside the read, so it is completed with the germline J gene. This chain links TRBV2 with TRBJ2-2, with 7 bases identical to TRBD1. From germline, CDR1 is SNHLY and CDR2 FYNNEI. The J segment lost 6 bases and the V segment lost 6 bases, leaving 7 bases of the junction unmatched. The CDR3 totals 14 residues. The CDR3 protein is CASRALGQSGELFF. The DNA read from the CDR3 is TGTGCCAGCAGGGCCTTGGGACAGTCCGGGGAG.

This clone has ten or more counts. The read is 3 residues too short to cover the CDR3 end, so that end is filled in from the germline J gene. The chain joins TRBV7-2 to TRBJ2-5, with 8 bases lining up with TRBD1. Germline CDR1 is SGHTA and CDR2 is FQGNSA. The trim removed 1 base at V and 4 bases at J, leaving 5 bases unmatched. This CDR3 spans 15 amino acids. CDR3 DNA, as far as it was read: TGTGCCAGCAGCTTAGGTCCAGGGGGCTCAGAGACC. Its translation is CASSLGPGGSET. The complete CDR3 protein is CASSLGPGGSETQYF. The variable domain in full, with the rest retrieved from reference TRBV7-2 and TRBJ2-5, is GAGVSQSPSNKVTEKGKDVELRCDPISGHTALYWYRQSLGQGLEFLIYFQGNSAPDKSGLPSDRFSAERTGGSVSTLTIQRTQQEDSAVYLCASSLGPGGSETQYFGPGTRLLVL.

Worth noting for this clone: A far larger clone is off by one base, so a read error is likely. CDR3 DNA (partial): TGTGCCAGCAGCTTTAGCGGTTACAATGAG. It specifies CASSFSGYNE. From start to end, the CDR3 is CASSFSGYNEQFF. V is TRBV7-9 and J is TRBJ2-1; D possibly corresponds to TRBD2 (6 bases). The CDR3 end lies 3 residues beyond the end of the read and is filled in from the germline J gene. The CDR3 is 13 residues long. V was clipped by 3 bases and J by 4 bases, with 7 bases between them. CDR1 and CDR2 (germline): SEHNR, FQNEAQ (reference sequence).

Only a few counts were recorded for this clone. The CDR3 extends 3 residues past the end of the read, so its final part is completed from the germline J gene. The chain couples TRBV18 to TRBJ2-4; weak D call: TRBD1 (5 bases). The germline V gene has CDR1 KGHSH and CDR2 LQKENI. The CDR3 totals 17 residues. V lost 3 bases and J lost 7, with 22 bases in between. Here the CDR3 reads CASSPFTFGGRANIQYF. CDR3 DNA, as far as it was read: TGTGCCAGCTCACCCTTTACTTTTGGCGGCAGGGCTAACATT.

This clone was counted many times. The read terminates 3 residues ahead of where the CDR3 ends, so the germline J gene completes it. The rearrangement joins TRBV5-1 to TRBJ2-3; 7 bases match TRBD2. The CDR3 has 15 residues. Trimming removed 4 bases from V and 4 bases from J; junction bases left unmatched: 9. Germline V gene data show CDR1 as SGHRS and CDR2 as YFSETQ. CDR3 in amino acids: CASSVPSGGPDTQYF. The CDR3 bases that were read are TGCGCCAGCAGCGTTCCTAGCGGCGGGCCAGATACG.

In this sample, this clone turned up many times. The observed sequence ends 3 residues before the CDR3 terminus, with the missing tail filled in from the germline J gene. The chain recombines TRBV19 with TRBJ2-2; no clear D gene. The V and J ends lost 3 bases and 1 base respectively, with 15 bases between them. This CDR3 spans 17 amino acids. Germline CDR1 and CDR2: LNHDA and SQIVND (reference sequence). The sequenced part of the CDR3 DNA is TGTGCCAGTAGTATCGGGTCAAGGCGGAAGAACACCGGGGAG. It yields the protein CASSIGSRRKNTGE. The full CDR3 reads CASSIGSRRKNTGELFF.

This clone was detected many times. The read falls 3 residues short of the CDR3 end, and the missing part is taken from the germline J gene. This rearrangement joins TRBV4-1 to TRBJ2-7, with no clear D. Trimming removed 1 base at V and 1 base at J, with 8 bases between. There are 14 residues in the CDR3. Germline V gene data show CDR1 as MGHRA and CDR2 as YSYEKL. The CDR3 DNA, read in part, is TGCGCCAGCAGCCAAGGCCAGACATCCTACGAG. This codes for CASSQGQTSYE. The full CDR3 is CASSQGQTSYEQYF.

At least ten counts were recorded for this clone. The missing CDR3 end, 3 residues past where the read stops, is filled in from the germline J gene. The V and J genes are TRBV10-3 and TRBJ2-1, with D maybe TRBD1 (7 bases). CDR1 and CDR2 from the germline V gene are ENHRY and SYGVKD. This CDR3 comprises 14 residues. Trimming shortened V by 6 bases and J by 1 base, and 10 bases separated the two germline ends. The CDR3 bases that were read are TGTGCCATCAGCGGGGGACAGTCCTACAATGAG. This sequence encodes CAISGGQSYNE. The entire CDR3 reads CAISGGQSYNEQFF.

This clone was seen repeatedly, ten times or more. The read stops 3 residues short of the end of the CDR3; the missing end is completed from the germline J gene. V is TRBV15 and J is TRBJ2-1; 9 positions agree with TRBD2. The CDR3 consists of 16 residues. The germline gives CDR1 LNHNV, CDR2 YYDKDF (reference sequence). The junction had 13 bases not matched to a gene; V was cut back by 5 bases and J by 8 bases. The CDR3 reads CATSPSYLAGTDEQFF. Partial CDR3 DNA: TGTGCCACCAGCCCCAGTTATCTAGCGGGAACGGATGAG.

On this clone itself: The DNA ends 3 residues before the CDR3 does, and the rest of the CDR3 is filled in from the germline J gene. The chain couples TRBV18 to TRBJ1-2, with D possibly TRBD1 on 5 matching bases. Per germline, CDR1 KGHSH and CDR2 LQKENI. There are 16 residues in the CDR3. This CDR3 is CASSPPGRGRDNDYTF. The sequenced CDR3 bases are TGTGCCAGCTCACCCCCTGGGCGGGGGAGAGATAACGAC.

This clone was observed at least ten times. Read sequence stops 3 residues before the CDR3 end, and the germline J gene provides the missing end. The V call is TRBV3-1 (or the pseudogene TRBV3-2), the J call TRBJ2-2; weak D call: TRBD2 (5 bases). Looked up from germline, CDR1 is LGHDT and CDR2 is YNNKEL (reference sequence). The CDR3 contains 15 residues. V was cut by 1 base and J by 6 bases, with 12 bases left in between. This CDR3 reads CASSQAPTSPGELFF. CDR3 bases read: TGTGCCAGCAGCCAAGCTCCTACTAGTCCCGGGGAG.

In its sample, this clone was seen many times. The observed sequence ends 3 residues before the CDR3 terminus, with the missing tail filled in from the germline J gene. The J gene is TRBJ2-3, the V gene TRBV2; the D gene is possibly TRBD1 (5 bases). V was pared by 8 bases and J by 2 bases, with 14 bases between. The CDR3 has 14 amino acids. Germline V gene data show CDR1 as SNHLY and CDR2 as FYNNEI. Incomplete CDR3 DNA: TGTGCCAGCTCTGTCACCGGACACACAGATACG. Translation: CASSVTGHTDT. From start to end, the CDR3 is CASSVTGHTDTQYF.